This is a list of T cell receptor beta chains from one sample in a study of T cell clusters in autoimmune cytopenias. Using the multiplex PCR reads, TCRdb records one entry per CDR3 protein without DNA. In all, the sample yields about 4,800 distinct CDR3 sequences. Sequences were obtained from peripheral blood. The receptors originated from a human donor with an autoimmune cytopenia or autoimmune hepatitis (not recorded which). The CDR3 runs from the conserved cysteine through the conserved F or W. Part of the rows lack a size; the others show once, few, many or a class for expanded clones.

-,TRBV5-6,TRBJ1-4,CASSIAPIEKLFF
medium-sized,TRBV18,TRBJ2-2,CASSLGVTGELFF
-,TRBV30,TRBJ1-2,CAWSVLENRGYGYTF
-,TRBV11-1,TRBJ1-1,CASSLRAGMNTEAFF
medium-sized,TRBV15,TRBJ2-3,CATSRGEISWADTQYF
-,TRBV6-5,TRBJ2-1,CASSYKATSREQFF
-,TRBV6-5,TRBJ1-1,CASSSTGKVGEAFF
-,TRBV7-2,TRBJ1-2,CASSSRQGVYGYTF
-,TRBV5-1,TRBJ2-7,CASSLQVSGYEQYF
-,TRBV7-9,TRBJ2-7,CASSPRGPYEQYF
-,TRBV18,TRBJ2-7,CASSRVYEDRVFNEQYF
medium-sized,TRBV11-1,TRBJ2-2,CASSFVRGGGELFF
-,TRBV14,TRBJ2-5,CASSQDLFERETQYF
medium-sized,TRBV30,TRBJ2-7,CAWTVTGYEQYF
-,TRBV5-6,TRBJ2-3,CASSLATGGSTDTQYF
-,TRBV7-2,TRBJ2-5,CASNPAQETQYF
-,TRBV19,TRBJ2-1,CASSIQVTSRSSYNEQFF
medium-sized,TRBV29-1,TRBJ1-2,CSAVPPPGRGYGYTF
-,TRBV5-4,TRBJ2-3,CASSSSGLTSTDTQYF
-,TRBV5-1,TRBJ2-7,CASSLPDSYEQYF
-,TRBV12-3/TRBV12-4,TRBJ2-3,CASRSSEQETQYF
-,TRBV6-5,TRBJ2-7,CASVEGSAPVYEQYF
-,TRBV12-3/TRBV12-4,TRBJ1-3,CASSIAGTGGSREYF
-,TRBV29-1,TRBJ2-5,CSLSSGRLQETQYF
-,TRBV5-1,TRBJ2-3,CASSLGGAGDTQYF
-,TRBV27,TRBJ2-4,CASSPTGGGNIQYF
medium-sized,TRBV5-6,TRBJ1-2,CASSLAAYGYTF
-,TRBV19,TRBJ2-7,CASSSSGTGGRYEQYF